Each of the 24 T cell receptor beta chains below was sequenced from the same sample in a study of blood T cell repertoires in COVID-19. The repertoire was sequenced with immunoSEQ multiplex PCR; TCRdb's copy has only in-frame clones and lacks some. The sample has about 74,000 clones, around 93% seen once; the top ten hold 4.5% to 5.5%. Sequencing input: peripheral blood. The receptors were gathered from a woman aged 55-70 years with active COVID-19.

Comment on this clone: This specimen includes other DNA sequences encoding the same CDR3. V gene TRBV27 combines with J gene TRBJ1-3, with unresolved D. Germline CDR1 and CDR2: MNHEY and SMNVEV (reference sequence). V was cut by 2 bases and J by 1 base, with 6 bases left in between. CDR3 length: 14 residues. The CDR3 here is CASSLRGSGNTIYF. The DNA of the CDR3 is TGTGCCAGCAGTTTAAGAGGATCTGGAAACACCATATATTTT.

The chain is built from TRBV18 and TRBJ1-2; possible D gene TRBD1, 5 bases. The CDR3 sequence is 15 residues long. The V and J ends lost 3 bases and 6 bases respectively, with 17 bases between them. CDR1 is KGHSH, CDR2 LQKENI, per germline. The CDR3 protein is CASSPREGNLHGYTF. The CDR3 DNA is TGTGCCAGCTCACCTAGGGAGGGGAACTTGCATGGCTACACCTTC.

This chain joins TRBV7-9 and TRBJ2-3, with D uncertain. V was shortened by 4 bases and J by 1 base, with 6 bases between the two germline ends. The CDR3 consists of 13 residues. The germline V gene has CDR1 SEHNR and CDR2 FQNEAQ (reference sequence). The CDR3 loop reads CASSSRGTDTQYF. CDR3 DNA: TGTGCCAGCAGCTCCCGGGGCACAGATACGCAGTATTTT.

This chain joins TRBV6-5 and TRBJ2-1; D not certain. Trimming pared 7 bases from V and 2 bases from J, leaving 9 bases between. This CDR3 has 13 residues. Germline CDR1 is MNHEY and CDR2 is SVGAGI. CDR3 residues: CASTRVAYNEQFF. In DNA form, the CDR3 reads TGTGCCAGCACCCGAGTAGCCTACAATGAGCAGTTCTTC.

This clone was seen a single time. This chain uses TRBV2 with TRBJ2-7, with 7 bases aligning to TRBD1. Germline values: CDR1 SNHLY, CDR2 FYNNEI. Germline trimming cut 8 bases from V and 0 bases from J; bases unmatched to any gene: 1. There are 12 residues in the CDR3. CDR3 amino acids: CASWTGSYEQYF. DNA of the CDR3: TGTGCCAGCTGGACAGGCTCCTACGAGCAGTACTTC.

This clone was counted a single time. The chain uses TRBV28 and TRBJ2-3; TRBD2 might be the D (7 bases). The ends were cut back, 6 bases at V and 1 base at J, with 11 bases in the middle. The CDR3 is 14 amino acids. Germline values: CDR1 MDHEN, CDR2 SYDVKM. The DNA of the CDR3 is TGTGCCAGCAGGGGGGGGGCCGGCACAGATACGCAGTATTTT. Protein sequence: CASRGGAGTDTQYF.

This clone was seen a single time. The chain is built from TRBV19 and TRBJ2-3, with 10 bases that match TRBD1. The germline V gene has CDR1 LNHDA and CDR2 SQIVND (reference sequence). V was pared by 3 bases and J by 8 bases, with 11 bases of the junction left unmatched. The CDR3 totals 16 residues. CDR3 coding DNA: TGTGCCAGTAGTATCGGGCGGGGGACAGGGGCAGGTACGCAGTATTTT. It codes for CASSIGRGTGAGTQYF.

The V and J genes are TRBV30 and TRBJ1-2; D perhaps matches TRBD1 (6 bases). Trimming pared 3 bases from V and 6 bases from J, leaving 23 bases between. The length of the CDR3 is 16 residues. Germline-derived CDR1 and CDR2 are GTSNPN and SVGIG (reference sequence). The CDR3 bases are TGTGCCTGGAGCTATACCCGGACGGGCAGGGGCGATGGCTACACCTTC. This encodes CAWSYTRTGRGDGYTF.

The chain recombines TRBV13 with TRBJ2-3, with D perhaps matching TRBD1 (6 bases). V lost 5 bases and J 11 bases, leaving 14 bases between the germline ends. The CDR3 spans 12 residues. CDR1 is PRHDT, CDR2 FYEKMQ, per germline (reference sequence). The CDR3 sequence: CASSKMQGLQYF. The CDR3 DNA reads TGTGCCAGCAGCAAAATGCAGGGGCTGCAGTATTTT.

The chain couples TRBV28 to TRBJ2-1; D may be TRBD2 (5 bases). Per germline, CDR1 MDHEN and CDR2 SYDVKM. The CDR3 runs to 14 residues. V lost 6 bases, J lost 6 bases, and 15 bases lay in between. In nucleotides, the CDR3 is TGTGCCAGCAGAGGAAGAGGTCGGGGCAATGAGCAGTTCTTC. This encodes CASRGRGRGNEQFF.

The chain recombines TRBV28 with TRBJ2-7; 9 bases agree with TRBD1. Germline CDR1 MDHEN, CDR2 SYDVKM. V shed 5 bases, J shed 4 bases, and the junction held 6 bases outside the gene matches. This CDR3 region has 14 residues. CDR3 nucleotide sequence: TGTGCCAGCAGTCAGGGACAGGGCCGATACGAGCAGTACTTC. Its translation is CASSQGQGRYEQYF.

The V gene is TRBV7-9, the J gene TRBJ1-1; D call uncertain. This CDR3 has 15 amino acids. The germline gives CDR1 SEHNR, CDR2 FQNEAQ (reference sequence). The ends were cut back, 4 bases at V and 1 base at J, with 13 bases in the middle. The CDR3: CASSSAVSANTEAFF. The CDR3 DNA follows: TGTGCCAGCAGCTCCGCGGTCAGCGCGAACACTGAAGCTTTCTTT.

CDR3 DNA: TGCAGCGTTGATTACAGACAGCTGGGTCCTTCCTACGAGCAGTACTTC. This sequence encodes CSVDYRQLGPSYEQYF. The chain joins TRBV29-1 to TRBJ2-7, with D possibly being TRBD1 (5 bases). This CDR3 spans 16 amino acids. CDR1 is SQVTM, CDR2 ANQGSEA, per germline. With 3 bases removed from V and 1 base from J, the gap between germline ends came to 19 bases.

The chain links TRBV5-1 to TRBJ1-1; 8 bases agree with TRBD1. The V segment lost 2 bases and the J segment 1 base; nucleotides outside the gene matches: 4. Germline V CDR1 and CDR2: SGHRS, YFSETQ. The CDR3 runs 15 residues. The CDR3 nucleotides read TGCGCCAGCAGCTTACAGGGGGTGTCGAACACTGAAGCTTTCTTT. It encodes CASSLQGVSNTEAFF.

This sequence joins TRBV19 and TRBJ2-3, with 9 positions matching TRBD1. The length of the CDR3 is 15 residues. Germline CDR1 LNHDA, CDR2 SQIVND (reference sequence). V lost 6 bases to trimming and J lost 2 bases; unmatched junction nucleotides: 6. The CDR3 sequence: CASRVGQGYTDTQYF. The CDR3 DNA reads TGTGCCAGTAGGGTCGGACAGGGGTACACAGATACGCAGTATTTT. Looking up the rest from reference TRBV19 and TRBJ2-3 gives the full variable domain: DGGITQSPKYLFRKEGQNVTLSCEQNLNHDAMYWYRQDPGQGLRLIYYSQIVNDFQKGDIAEGYSVSREKKESFPLTVTSAQKNPTAFYLCASRVGQGYTDTQYFGPGTRLTVL.

CDR3 coding DNA: TGTGCCAGCAGCTTGGGAGGGGGTACCAAGGAGACCCAGTACTTC. Its protein is CASSLGGGTKETQYF. This chain joins TRBV7-8 and TRBJ2-5; TRBD2 might be the D (7 bases). Between the trimmed V and J ends, which lost 3 bases and 5 bases, there was a span of 16 bases. Germline-derived CDR1 and CDR2 are SGHVS and FQNEAQ. The CDR3 runs 15 residues.

This rearrangement joins TRBV11-2 to TRBJ2-1, with 7 bases aligning to TRBD1. In germline, CDR1 is SGHAT, CDR2 FQNNGV. Losses at the gene ends were 5 bases for V and 1 base for J; bases not matched to a gene: 5. The length of the CDR3 is 15 residues. This CDR3 is CASSRRQGSYNEQFF. The CDR3 DNA is TGTGCCAGCAGCCGGAGACAGGGTTCCTACAATGAGCAGTTCTTC.

DNA for the CDR3: TGCAGCGTTGCCCTAGGGACAGGGGAGCAGTTCTTC. It translates to CSVALGTGEQFF. This chain uses TRBV29-1 with TRBJ2-1, with 9 bases aligning to TRBD1. The germline gives CDR1 SQVTM, CDR2 ANQGSEA. V lost 4 bases to trimming and J lost 10 bases; unmatched junction nucleotides: 5. The CDR3 contains 12 residues.

This chain connects TRBV5-6 to TRBJ1-1, with D unclear. The germline V and J ends were trimmed by 0 bases and 1 base, with 13 bases remaining between them. The CDR3 loop spans 16 amino acids. Germline V gene data show CDR1 as SGHDT and CDR2 as YYEEEE. CDR3 sequence reads: CASSLVTAGGNTEAFF. CDR3 nucleotides: TGTGCCAGCAGCTTGGTAACTGCGGGAGGGAACACTGAAGCTTTCTTT.

CDR3 DNA sequence: TGCGCCAGCAGCTTGGCCGAGGTAGCGGACAATGAGCAGTTCTTC. This sequence encodes CASSLAEVADNEQFF. This chain joins TRBV5-1 and TRBJ2-1; D is possibly TRBD2 (6 bases). Between the trimmed V and J ends, which lost 0 bases and 5 bases, there was a span of 12 bases. From germline, CDR1 is SGHRS and CDR2 YFSETQ. This CDR3 has 15 amino acids.

This chain connects TRBV19 to TRBJ2-1; D remains unclear. The CDR3 covers 14 residues. The V end lost 8 bases, the J end lost 2 bases, and 13 bases lay between the germline ends. Germline V gene sequence: CDR1 LNHDA, CDR2 SQIVND (reference sequence). CDR3 bases: TGTGCCAGTGCCCACGGCCGGGCCTACAATGAGCAGTTCTTC. This sequence encodes CASAHGRAYNEQFF.

The chain combines TRBV19 with TRBJ1-2; maybe TRBD1 (6 bases). This CDR3 comprises 16 residues. V dropped 2 bases and J dropped 4 bases, with 17 bases sitting between them. The V gene's germline CDR1 is LNHDA and CDR2 SQIVND (reference sequence). CDR3 sequence reads: CASSIKTRQAGYGYTF. The CDR3 DNA reads TGTGCCAGTAGTATAAAAACCCGACAGGCGGGCTATGGCTACACCTTC.

This sequence joins TRBV19 and TRBJ1-5; 7 bases are shared with TRBD1. Germline CDR1 is LNHDA and CDR2 is SQIVND (reference sequence). This CDR3 has 12 amino acids. J gave up 5 bases and V 8 bases, and 3 bases lay outside the gene matches. CDR3 in DNA: TGTGCCAGTCGCACAGGGGATCAGCCCCAGCATTTT. Translating it yields CASRTGDQPQHF.

The rearrangement joins TRBV6-5 to TRBJ2-3; D remains unclear. V lost 2 bases and J lost 2, with 8 bases in between. In germline, CDR1 is MNHEY, CDR2 SVGAGI. The CDR3 length is 14 residues. The CDR3 DNA is TGTGCCAGCAGTTACCGGCGGTCCACAGATACGCAGTATTTT. This sequence encodes CASSYRRSTDTQYF.